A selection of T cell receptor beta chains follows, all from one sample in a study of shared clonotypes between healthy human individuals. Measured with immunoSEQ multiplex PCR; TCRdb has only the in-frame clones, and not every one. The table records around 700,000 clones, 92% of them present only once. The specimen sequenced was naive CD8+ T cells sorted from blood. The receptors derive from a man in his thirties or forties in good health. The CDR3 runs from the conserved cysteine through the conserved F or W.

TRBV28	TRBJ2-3	CASSLRGQGRTDTQYF
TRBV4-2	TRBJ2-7	CASSLIGDGSYEQYF
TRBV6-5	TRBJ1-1	CASSYFGSTEAFF
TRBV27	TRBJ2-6	CASSSSGANVLTF
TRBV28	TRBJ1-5	CASSLYGSSNQPQHF
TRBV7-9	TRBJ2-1	CASRRTGDNEQFF
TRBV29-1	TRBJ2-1	CSAGGGLAGEGELDEQFF
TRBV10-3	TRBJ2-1	CAISEASSGDYNEQFF
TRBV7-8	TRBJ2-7	CASSLRTRPYEQYF
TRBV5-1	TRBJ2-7	CASSPGTGGYEQYF
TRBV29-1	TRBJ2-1	CSVAMTLSVRFF
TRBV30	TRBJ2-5	CAWGTAQETQYF
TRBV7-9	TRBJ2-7	CASSLWTSYEQYF
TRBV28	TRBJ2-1	CASSSSSGRPYNEQFF
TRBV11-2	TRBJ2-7	CASSLGGQGWNEQYF
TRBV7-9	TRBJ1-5	CASSGTGVNQPQHF
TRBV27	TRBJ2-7	CASSPTGGNEQYF
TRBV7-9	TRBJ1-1	CASSLDREAFF
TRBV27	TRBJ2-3	CASSAGISSTDTQYF
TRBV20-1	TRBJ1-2	CSDGATDGYTF
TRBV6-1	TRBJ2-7	CASSLVGFTYEQYF
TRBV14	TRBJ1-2	CASSQDANFYGYTF
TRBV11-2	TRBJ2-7	CASSLRGTGIEQYF